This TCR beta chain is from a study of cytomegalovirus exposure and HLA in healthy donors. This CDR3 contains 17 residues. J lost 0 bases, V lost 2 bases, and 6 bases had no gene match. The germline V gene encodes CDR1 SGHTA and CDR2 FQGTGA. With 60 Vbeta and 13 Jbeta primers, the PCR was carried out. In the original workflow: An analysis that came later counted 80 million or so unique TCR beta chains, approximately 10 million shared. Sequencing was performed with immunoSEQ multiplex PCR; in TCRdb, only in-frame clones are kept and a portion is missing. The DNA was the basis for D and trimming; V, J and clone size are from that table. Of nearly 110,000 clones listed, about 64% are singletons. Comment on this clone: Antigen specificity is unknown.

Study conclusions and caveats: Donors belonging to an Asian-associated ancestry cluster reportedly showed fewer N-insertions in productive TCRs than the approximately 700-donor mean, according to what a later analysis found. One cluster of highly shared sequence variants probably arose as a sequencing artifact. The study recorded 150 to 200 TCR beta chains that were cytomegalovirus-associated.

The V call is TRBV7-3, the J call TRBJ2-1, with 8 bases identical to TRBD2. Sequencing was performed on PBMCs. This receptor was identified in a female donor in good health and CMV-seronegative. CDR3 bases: TGTGCCAGCAGCTTAGGGGGCGGGGGGAACTCCTACAATGAGCAGTTCTTC. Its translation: CASSLGGGGNSYNEQFF.